The sample holds a few counts of the clone carrying this T cell receptor beta chain. J was trimmed by 8 bases and V by 6 bases; bases with no gene match: 19. The CDR3 totals 16 residues. Germline CDR1 and CDR2: GTSNPN and SVGIG (reference sequence). The sample is drawn from a study of blood T cell repertoires in COVID-19. The assay was immunoSEQ multiplex PCR, and TCRdb's table has in-frame clones only and misses some. In the table there are 140,000 to 150,000 clones, 70% to 90% of which are singletons. The TCR sequence derives from a woman in her forties with active or convalescent COVID-19. Material for sequencing was peripheral blood. The chain has TRBV30 and TRBJ2-1, with 7 bases matching TRBD2. CDR3 nucleotides: TGTGCCTGCAACGGTCTAGCGGTCCGGGTAGGGGATGAGCAGTTCTTC. This gives the protein CACNGLAVRVGDEQFF.